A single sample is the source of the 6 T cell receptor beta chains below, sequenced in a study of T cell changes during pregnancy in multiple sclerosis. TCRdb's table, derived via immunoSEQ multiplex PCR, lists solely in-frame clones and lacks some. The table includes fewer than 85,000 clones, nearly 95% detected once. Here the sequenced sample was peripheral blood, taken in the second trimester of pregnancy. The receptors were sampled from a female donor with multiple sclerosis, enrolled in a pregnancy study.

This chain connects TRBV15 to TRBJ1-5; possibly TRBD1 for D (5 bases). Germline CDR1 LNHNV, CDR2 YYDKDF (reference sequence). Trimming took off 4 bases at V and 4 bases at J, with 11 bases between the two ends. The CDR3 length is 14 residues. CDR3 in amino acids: CATSIGRTNQPQHF. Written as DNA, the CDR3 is TGTGCCACCAGCATAGGACGGACAAATCAGCCCCAGCATTTT.

CDR3 in amino acids: CASSAGVEWYF. CDR3 sequence (DNA): TGTGCCAGCAGTGCCGGGGTAGAGTGGTACTTC. The chain uses TRBV6-1 and TRBJ2-5; perhaps TRBD2 as D (5 bases). CDR3 length equals 11 residues. V was pared by 4 bases and J by 13 bases, with 13 bases between. The germline gives CDR1 MNHNS, CDR2 SASEGT.

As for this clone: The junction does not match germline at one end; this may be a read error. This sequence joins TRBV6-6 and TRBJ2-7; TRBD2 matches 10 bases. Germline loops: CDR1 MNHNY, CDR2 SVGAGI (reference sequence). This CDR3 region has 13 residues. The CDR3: CASSQPPGLAQDF. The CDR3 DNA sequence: TGTGCCAGCAGTCAACCACCGGGACTAGCGCAAGACTTC.

CDR3 DNA sequence: TGTGCCAGCAGTATACCGGGACTAGCTACGAGCACAGATACGCAGTATTTT. Amino acid sequence: CASSIPGLATSTDTQYF. The chain carries TRBV28 and TRBJ2-3, with 9 nucleotides matching TRBD2. From germline, CDR1 is MDHEN and CDR2 SYDVKM. This CDR3 region has 17 residues. V lost 5 bases, J lost 0 bases, and 9 bases stayed unmatched.

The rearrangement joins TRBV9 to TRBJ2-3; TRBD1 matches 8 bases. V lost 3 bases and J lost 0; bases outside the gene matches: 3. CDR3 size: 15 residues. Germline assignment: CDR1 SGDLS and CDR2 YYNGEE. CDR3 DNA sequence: TGTGCCAGCAGCGCGCGGGACAGGAGCACAGATACGCAGTATTTT. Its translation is CASSARDRSTDTQYF.

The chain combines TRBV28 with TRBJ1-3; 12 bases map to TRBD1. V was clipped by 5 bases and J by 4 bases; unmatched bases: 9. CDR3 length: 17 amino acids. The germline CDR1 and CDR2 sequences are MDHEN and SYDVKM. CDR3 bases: TGTGCCAGCAGTCTCTTTGGGACAGGGGGCGACGGAAACACCATATATTTT. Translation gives CASSLFGTGGDGNTIYF. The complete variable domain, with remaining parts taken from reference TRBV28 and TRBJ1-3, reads DVKVTQSSRYLVKRTGEKVFLECVQDMDHENMFWYRQDPGLGLRLIYFSYDVKMKEKGDIPEGYSVSREKKERFSLILESASTNQTSMYLCASSLFGTGGDGNTIYFGEGSWLTVV.